A selection of T cell receptor beta chains follows, all from one sample in a study of prognosis after radiotherapy for stage I lung cancer. One entry per CDR3 protein, called by TCRdb with MiXCR from the multiplex PCR reads. The sample lists some 8,900 distinct CDR3 sequences; 60% to 80% were seen once. Sample: PBMCs, taken before or after stereotactic body radiation therapy (not recorded which). These receptors came from a donor over 45 with non-small cell lung cancer. The CDR3 runs from the conserved cysteine through the conserved F or W. The D gene is left open where the match is weak. The size of a clone is reported for some rows only, either as once, few or many, or as a class for expanded clones.

j_gene: TRBJ1-2; abundance: NA; d_gene: NA; v_gene: TRBV27; CDR3nt: TGTGCCAGCAGTCGGGAGGGTGTATTCGGTTGCTACACCTTC; CDR3aa: CASSREGVFGCYTF
j_gene: TRBJ1-1; abundance: NA; d_gene: TRBD1; v_gene: TRBV11-2; CDR3nt: TGTGCCAGCAGCTCCGGACAGGGTTTCGTCACTGAAGCTTTCTTT; CDR3aa: CASSSGQGFVTEAFF
j_gene: TRBJ2-3; abundance: NA; d_gene: NA; v_gene: TRBV7-3; CDR3nt: TGTGCCAGCAGCTTAACGCGGCCAGATACGCATTATTTT; CDR3aa: CASSLTRPDTHYF
j_gene: TRBJ2-1; abundance: medium-sized; d_gene: TRBD2; v_gene: TRBV5-1; CDR3nt: TGCGCCAGCAGCATCCAACCTAGCGGGAGCTCCTACAATGAGCAGTTCTTC; CDR3aa: CASSIQPSGSSYNEQFF
j_gene: TRBJ1-4; abundance: NA; d_gene: TRBD1; v_gene: TRBV5-1; CDR3nt: TGCGCCAGCAGCTTGGGGGACAGGGTAGATAATGAAAAACTGTTTTTT; CDR3aa: CASSLGDRVDNEKLFF
j_gene: TRBJ2-7; abundance: NA; d_gene: NA; v_gene: TRBV6-9; CDR3nt: TGTGCCAGCAGTTACTCAGGGGCGCAATCCGAGCAGTACTTC; CDR3aa: CASSYSGAQSEQYF
j_gene: TRBJ1-1; abundance: NA; d_gene: TRBD1; v_gene: TRBV30; CDR3nt: TGTGCCTGGAGTCCTCGGACAGGGACTATGAACACTGAAGCTTTCTTT; CDR3aa: CAWSPRTGTMNTEAFF
j_gene: TRBJ1-1; abundance: many; d_gene: NA; v_gene: TRBV6-2/TRBV6-3; CDR3nt: TGTGCCAGCAGGGGGGGGGGGGTGAACACTGAAGCTTTCTTT; CDR3aa: CASRGGGVNTEAFF
j_gene: TRBJ2-3; abundance: NA; d_gene: NA; v_gene: TRBV6-1; CDR3nt: TGTGCCAGCAGTGAAAAATTCCTCCGGGATACGCAGTATTTT; CDR3aa: CASSEKFLRDTQYF
j_gene: TRBJ1-2; abundance: medium-sized; d_gene: TRBD1; v_gene: TRBV28; CDR3nt: TGTGCCAGCATCTCCGGACAGGGGGCGGGTGGCTACACCTTC; CDR3aa: CASISGQGAGGYTF
j_gene: TRBJ2-7; abundance: medium-sized; d_gene: TRBD1; v_gene: TRBV19; CDR3nt: TGTGCCAGTAGTATCCAAAGGGACAGCGAGCAGTACTTC; CDR3aa: CASSIQRDSEQYF
j_gene: TRBJ1-4; abundance: medium-sized; d_gene: TRBD1; v_gene: TRBV6-1; CDR3nt: TGTGCCAGCAGTGAGGACAGGGTCGATGAAAAACTGTTTTTT; CDR3aa: CASSEDRVDEKLFF
j_gene: TRBJ2-2; abundance: NA; d_gene: NA; v_gene: TRBV6-4; CDR3nt: TGTGCCAGCAGTGATTCTGCGCTGGCTTCCGGGGAGCTGTTTTTT; CDR3aa: CASSDSALASGELFF
j_gene: TRBJ1-6; abundance: NA; d_gene: NA; v_gene: TRBV28; CDR3nt: TGTGCCAGCAGCCCCTTGGGGCAGGGTAATTCACCCCTCCACTTT; CDR3aa: CASSPLGQGNSPLHF
j_gene: TRBJ2-7; abundance: NA; d_gene: NA; v_gene: TRBV6-5; CDR3nt: TGTGCCAGCAGTTACACTTTTACGTTTAGTGAGCAGTACTTC; CDR3aa: CASSYTFTFSEQYF
j_gene: TRBJ1-6; abundance: NA; d_gene: NA; v_gene: TRBV11-2; CDR3nt: TGTGCCAGCAGCTTAGAAGGGCAGGGTAGTTCACCCCTCCACTTT; CDR3aa: CASSLEGQGSSPLHF
j_gene: TRBJ1-1; abundance: medium-sized; d_gene: NA; v_gene: TRBV24-1; CDR3nt: TGTGCCACCAGTGAGAAAGGGTGGCCCAAGGGTGTGGTCACTGAAGCTTTCTTT; CDR3aa: CATSEKGWPKGVVTEAFF
j_gene: TRBJ1-2; abundance: NA; d_gene: TRBD1; v_gene: TRBV20-1; CDR3nt: TGCAGTGCCCTACCGGGACAGGGGGGTAACTATGGCTACACCTTC; CDR3aa: CSALPGQGGNYGYTF
j_gene: TRBJ1-5; abundance: NA; d_gene: NA; v_gene: TRBV6-1; CDR3nt: TGTGCCAGCAGTAGATATAATAGCAATCAGCCACAGAATTTT; CDR3aa: CASSRYNSNQPQNF
j_gene: TRBJ2-7; abundance: NA; d_gene: NA; v_gene: TRBV7-2; CDR3nt: TGTGCCAGCAGCGACGGACGGCTTGGACACGAGCAGTACTTC; CDR3aa: CASSDGRLGHEQYF
j_gene: TRBJ1-5; abundance: medium-sized; d_gene: TRBD1; v_gene: TRBV11-2; CDR3nt: TGTGCCAGCAGCCAAGGACAGGGCGTTCAGCCCCAGCATTTT; CDR3aa: CASSQGQGVQPQHF
j_gene: TRBJ2-1; abundance: NA; d_gene: TRBD2; v_gene: TRBV20-1; CDR3nt: TGCAGTGCTAGAGATTTCGCTAGCGGCTCCTACAATGAGCAGTTCTTC; CDR3aa: CSARDFASGSYNEQFF
j_gene: TRBJ2-7; abundance: many; d_gene: TRBD2; v_gene: TRBV11-2; CDR3nt: TGTGCCAGCACCATAACGGGGGGGGAGCAGTACTTC; CDR3aa: CASTITGGEQYF
j_gene: TRBJ2-2; abundance: NA; d_gene: NA; v_gene: TRBV5-1; CDR3nt: TGCGCCAGCAGCTTTGGGGTATCGAGCACCGGGGAGCTGTTTTTT; CDR3aa: CASSFGVSSTGELFF
j_gene: TRBJ2-6; abundance: NA; d_gene: NA; v_gene: TRBV5-1; CDR3nt: TGCGCCAGCAGCTTGGCGGGGTCTACGGGGGCCAACGTCCTGACTTTC; CDR3aa: CASSLAGSTGANVLTF
j_gene: TRBJ2-7; abundance: NA; d_gene: TRBD1; v_gene: TRBV2; CDR3nt: TGTGCCAGCAGTCGACAGGGTAGGAACACCGGGGAGCTGGCCTACGAGCAGTACTTC; CDR3aa: CASSRQGRNTGELAYEQYF
j_gene: TRBJ2-1; abundance: medium-sized; d_gene: TRBD2; v_gene: TRBV6-2/TRBV6-3; CDR3nt: TGTGCCAGCAGTTACACTTGGCTAGCGGGAGAGAATGAGCAGTTCTTC; CDR3aa: CASSYTWLAGENEQFF
j_gene: TRBJ2-2; abundance: NA; d_gene: NA; v_gene: TRBV20-1; CDR3nt: TGCAGTGCAATATCTGCGAACACCGGGGAGCTGTTTTTT; CDR3aa: CSAISANTGELFF
j_gene: TRBJ1-6; abundance: NA; d_gene: NA; v_gene: TRBV6-2/TRBV6-3; CDR3nt: TGTGCCAGCAGCCGGACAGATTCACCCCTCCACTTT; CDR3aa: CASSRTDSPLHF
j_gene: TRBJ2-7; abundance: medium-sized; d_gene: NA; v_gene: TRBV2; CDR3nt: TGTGCCAGCAGTGAAGCGTGGGGGGAGTACTACGAGCAGTACTTC; CDR3aa: CASSEAWGEYYEQYF
j_gene: TRBJ1-1; abundance: once; d_gene: NA; v_gene: TRBV6-5; CDR3nt: TGTGCCAGCATTTATCAGGTGGGAGCTTTCTTT; CDR3aa: CASIYQVGAFF
j_gene: TRBJ1-2; abundance: NA; d_gene: NA; v_gene: TRBV6-2/TRBV6-3; CDR3nt: TGTGCCAGCGGCGGAAGGGGTAATCCTTCGGGTGGCTACACCTTC; CDR3aa: CASGGRGNPSGGYTF
j_gene: TRBJ2-1; abundance: NA; d_gene: TRBD2; v_gene: TRBV20-1; CDR3nt: TGCAGTGATCCTCCCCCGGGGTGGGAGGGCATCTATGAGCAGTTCTTC; CDR3aa: CSDPPPGWEGIYEQFF
j_gene: TRBJ1-6; abundance: NA; d_gene: NA; v_gene: TRBV15; CDR3nt: TGTGCCACCAGTTCAACAGAGAATTCACCCCTCCACTTT; CDR3aa: CATSSTENSPLHF
j_gene: TRBJ2-6; abundance: NA; d_gene: NA; v_gene: TRBV5-1; CDR3nt: TGCGCCAGCAGCTTGGGGGCTAGCGTGAGCTCTGGGGCCAACGTCCTGACTTTC; CDR3aa: CASSLGASVSSGANVLTF
j_gene: TRBJ2-5; abundance: NA; d_gene: TRBD1; v_gene: TRBV19; CDR3nt: TGTGCCAGTAGTGACAGGGGAGGTTACGAGACCCAGTACTTC; CDR3aa: CASSDRGGYETQYF
j_gene: TRBJ2-7; abundance: many; d_gene: NA; v_gene: TRBV10-3; CDR3nt: TGTGCCATCATGACAGAATCCTACGAGCAGTACTTC; CDR3aa: CAIMTESYEQYF
j_gene: TRBJ2-2; abundance: NA; d_gene: NA; v_gene: TRBV15; CDR3nt: TGTTCCACCATCACCCGAAGGGCCGGGGAGCTGTTTTTT; CDR3aa: CSTITRRAGELFF
j_gene: TRBJ1-1; abundance: NA; d_gene: TRBD1; v_gene: TRBV16; CDR3nt: TGTGCCAGCAGCCCTTCCGTGACAGGGGTCACTGAAGCTTTCTTT; CDR3aa: CASSPSVTGVTEAFF
j_gene: TRBJ2-7; abundance: medium-sized; d_gene: NA; v_gene: TRBV29-1; CDR3nt: TGCAGCGCCCTCGGGACAACCGAGCAGTACTTC; CDR3aa: CSALGTTEQYF
j_gene: TRBJ1-3; abundance: NA; d_gene: NA; v_gene: TRBV11-2; CDR3nt: TGTGCCAGCAGCCCACTGCGGGGGGAAAACACCTTATATTTT; CDR3aa: CASSPLRGENTLYF
j_gene: TRBJ1-2; abundance: NA; d_gene: TRBD1; v_gene: TRBV2; CDR3nt: TGTGCCAGCAGTCGAGACAGGGTGGGGCATGGCTACACCTTC; CDR3aa: CASSRDRVGHGYTF
j_gene: TRBJ2-5; abundance: many; d_gene: TRBD1; v_gene: TRBV2; CDR3nt: TGTGCCAGCACCGGACAGGGTGGAGAGACCCAGTACTTC; CDR3aa: CASTGQGGETQYF
j_gene: TRBJ2-7; abundance: NA; d_gene: NA; v_gene: TRBV13; CDR3nt: TGTGCCAGCAGCCAAGGGAGCTACGAGCAGTACTTC; CDR3aa: CASSQGSYEQYF
j_gene: TRBJ2-7; abundance: NA; d_gene: TRBD2; v_gene: TRBV19; CDR3nt: TGTGCCAGTAGTATCATTCCCGGGACTAGCGGGAGCCCCAAGTACTTC; CDR3aa: CASSIIPGTSGSPKYF
j_gene: TRBJ2-3; abundance: medium-sized; d_gene: NA; v_gene: TRBV12-3/TRBV12-4; CDR3nt: TGTGCCAGCAGTTCACCCCCAGATACGCAGTATTTT; CDR3aa: CASSSPPDTQYF
j_gene: TRBJ2-3; abundance: NA; d_gene: NA; v_gene: TRBV7-3; CDR3nt: TGTGCCAGCAGCGCCTCTAGCTGGATGAGCACAGGTACGCAGTATTTT; CDR3aa: CASSASSWMSTGTQYF
j_gene: TRBJ2-3; abundance: NA; d_gene: NA; v_gene: TRBV6-5; CDR3nt: TGTGCCAGCAGTTATCTGGGGTCCACAGATACGCAGTATTTT; CDR3aa: CASSYLGSTDTQYF
j_gene: TRBJ1-2; abundance: NA; d_gene: NA; v_gene: TRBV25-1; CDR3nt: TGTGCCAGCAGTGACCCCCGGGGAGCCAACTATGGCTACACCTTC; CDR3aa: CASSDPRGANYGYTF
j_gene: TRBJ2-7; abundance: NA; d_gene: TRBD1; v_gene: TRBV2; CDR3nt: TGTGCCAGCACGGAACAGGGGAACCACGAGCAGTACTTC; CDR3aa: CASTEQGNHEQYF